These 28 T cell receptor beta chains came from one sample sequenced in a study of cytomegalovirus exposure and HLA in healthy donors. The repertoire was sequenced with immunoSEQ multiplex PCR; TCRdb's copy has only in-frame clones and lacks some. Of some 90,000 clones listed, about 90% are singletons. Sequences were obtained from PBMCs. The origin of the receptors is a man aged 18 to 29 in good health and CMV-seropositive.

The chain recombines TRBV29-1 with TRBJ2-2; TRBD1 matches 7 bases. V trimming: 2 bases; J trimming: 0 bases; junction bases outside the gene matches: 6. CDR1 is SQVTM and CDR2 is ANQGSEA in the germline V gene. The CDR3 is made up of 16 amino acids. CDR3 DNA sequence: TGCAGCGTTGAATTTTTCCAGGGGGCGAACACCGGGGAGCTGTTTTTT. This sequence encodes CSVEFFQGANTGELFF.

The chain is built from TRBV5-1 and TRBJ1-4; TRBD1 aligns across 7 bases. CDR1 SGHRS and CDR2 YFSETQ come from the germline V gene. This CDR3 has 15 residues. Germline trimming cut 4 bases from V and 8 bases from J; bases unmatched to any gene: 11. The DNA for the CDR3 is TGCGCCAGCAGCATCCGACAGGGCCAGGGGGAAAAACTGTTTTTT. Protein product: CASSIRQGQGEKLFF.

The chain employs TRBV5-4 and TRBJ2-2; TRBD1 matches 11 bases. V lost 2 bases and J lost 7; bases outside the gene matches: 4. This CDR3 is built from 15 residues. The germline V gene has CDR1 SGHNT and CDR2 YYREEE (reference sequence). CDR3 DNA: TGTGCCAGCAGCTTACGGACAGGGGGCGGCGGGGAGCTGTTTTTT. It translates to CASSLRTGGGGELFF.

The V and J genes are TRBV7-9 and TRBJ1-1, with a possible D match to TRBD1 (5 bases). CDR1 is SEHNR, CDR2 FQNEAQ, per germline (reference sequence). The germline V and J ends were trimmed by 5 bases and 3 bases, with 16 bases remaining between them. The CDR3 covers 15 residues. The CDR3 sequence is CASSPLRLQDTEAFF. Here the CDR3 DNA reads TGTGCCAGCAGCCCACTAAGATTACAGGACACTGAAGCTTTCTTT.

The chain carries TRBV9 and TRBJ1-1; 7 bases match TRBD1. In germline, CDR1 is SGDLS, CDR2 YYNGEE. CDR3 length equals 14 residues. V lost 3 bases to trimming and J lost 2 bases; unmatched junction nucleotides: 4. For the CDR3, the DNA is TGTGCCAGCAGCGCAGGGGGTGGTAACACTGAAGCTTTCTTT. It is translated as CASSAGGGNTEAFF.

The chain joins TRBV28 to TRBJ2-7; D is possibly TRBD2 (5 bases). The CDR3 sequence is 12 residues long. The V end was cut by 5 bases, the J end by 2 bases, with 7 bases between. CDR1 is MDHEN and CDR2 is SYDVKM in the germline V gene. The DNA for the CDR3 is TGTGCCAGCAGTCCGGGGACCTACGAGCAGTACTTC. Protein sequence: CASSPGTYEQYF. Drawing the rest from reference TRBV28 and TRBJ2-7, the complete variable domain is DVKVTQSSRYLVKRTGEKVFLECVQDMDHENMFWYRQDPGLGLRLIYFSYDVKMKEKGDIPEGYSVSREKKERFSLILESASTNQTSMYLCASSPGTYEQYFGPGTRLTVT.

This clone appeared a single time. The rearrangement joins TRBV15 to TRBJ2-4, with D perhaps matching TRBD2 (5 bases). The CDR3 consists of 13 residues. In germline, CDR1 is LNHNV, CDR2 YYDKDF (reference sequence). V lost 4 bases and J 4 bases, leaving 8 bases between the germline ends. The CDR3: CATSTGSKNIQYF. The CDR3, as DNA: TGTGCCACCAGCACGGGGAGTAAAAACATTCAGTACTTC.

This sequence joins TRBV19 and TRBJ1-3, with D unresolved. Germline CDR1 LNHDA, CDR2 SQIVND (reference sequence). Trimming removed 3 bases at V and 2 bases at J, with 8 bases between. The CDR3 contains 14 residues. This CDR3 is CASSIGSPGNTIYF. The DNA of the CDR3 is TGTGCCAGTAGTATCGGGTCTCCTGGAAACACCATATATTTT.

The rearrangement joins TRBV19 to TRBJ1-1; D is unresolved. The V and J ends lost 5 bases and 4 bases respectively, with 8 bases between them. Germline lookup yields CDR1 LNHDA and CDR2 SQIVND (reference sequence). The CDR3 consists of 12 residues. CDR3 coding DNA: TGTGCCAGTAGTGATGGCAGCACTGAAGCTTTCTTT. The encoded protein is CASSDGSTEAFF.

The gene calls are TRBV2 and TRBJ2-1; 7 bases agree with TRBD2. CDR3 length equals 16 residues. With 4 bases clipped from V and 2 bases from J, the junction kept 8 bases outside the gene matches. Germline assignment: CDR1 SNHLY and CDR2 FYNNEI. The CDR3 nucleotides are TGTGCCAGCAGTGCTGGACTGGGAGGGACCTACAATGAGCAGTTCTTC. Amino acids: CASSAGLGGTYNEQFF. The complete variable domain, with remaining parts taken from reference TRBV2 and TRBJ2-1, reads EPEVTQTPSHQVTQMGQEVILRCVPISNHLYFYWYRQILGQKVEFLVSFYNNEISEKSEIFDDQFSVERPDGSNFTLKIRSTKLEDSAMYFCASSAGLGGTYNEQFFGPGTRLTVL.

The chain joins TRBV28 to TRBJ2-3, with 13 bases fitting TRBD2. The CDR3 has 17 residues. In germline, CDR1 is MDHEN, CDR2 SYDVKM. V dropped 2 bases and J dropped 0; count of bases not matched to a gene: 2. The DNA for the CDR3 is TGTGCCAGCAGTTTAGGGGGACTAGCGGGGAGCACAGATACGCAGTATTTT. Its protein product is CASSLGGLAGSTDTQYF.

The chain recombines TRBV6-5 with TRBJ1-1; TRBD1 agrees at 10 bases. Germline trimming cut 5 bases from V and 3 bases from J; bases unmatched to any gene: 6. The CDR3 runs to 15 residues. Germline V CDR1 and CDR2: MNHEY, SVGAGI. The CDR3 loop is CASSGSGTGDTEAFF. CDR3 DNA: TGTGCCAGCAGTGGAAGCGGGACAGGGGACACTGAAGCTTTCTTT.

The CDR3, as DNA: TGTGCCAGCAGCCGGACGGGACTAGCCCATAGGAGCTCCTACAATGAGCAGTTCTTC. Its protein is CASSRTGLAHRSSYNEQFF. The chain combines TRBV9 with TRBJ2-1, with TRBD2 matching 9 bases. This CDR3 region has 19 residues. Germline V CDR1 and CDR2: SGDLS, YYNGEE. The V gene end was trimmed by 4 bases and the J gene end by 0 bases; junction bases not matched to a gene: 14.

In its sample, this clone was seen a few times. The gene calls are TRBV6-6 and TRBJ2-5; 8 positions match TRBD2. The CDR3 loop spans 16 amino acids. CDR1 and CDR2 (germline): MNHNY, SVGAGI (reference sequence). V lost 3 bases and J lost 1; bases outside the gene matches: 7. This CDR3 reads CASSYLSGGGQETQYF. The CDR3 DNA is TGTGCCAGCAGTTATTTATCGGGGGGGGGCCAAGAGACCCAGTACTTC.

The rearrangement uses TRBV2 and TRBJ2-5, with 7 bases matching TRBD1. The CDR3 contains 15 residues. The germline CDR1 and CDR2 sequences are SNHLY and FYNNEI. The J segment lost 0 bases and the V segment lost 4 bases, leaving 5 bases of the junction unmatched. In DNA form, the CDR3 reads TGTGCCAGCAGTGTTTCCAGGGGGTACCAAGAGACCCAGTACTTC. It specifies CASSVSRGYQETQYF.

The chain links TRBV14 to TRBJ2-7, with 7 positions matching TRBD2. Trimming cost V 0 bases and J 6 bases; bases outside gene matches: 11. Germline-derived CDR1 and CDR2 are SGHDN and FVKESK. This CDR3 is 16 amino acids long. For the CDR3, the DNA is TGTGCCAGCAGCCAAGAAAGAATGGCGGGAGCTTTCGAGCAGTACTTC. Translated, it gives CASSQERMAGAFEQYF.

The rearrangement joins TRBV5-5 to TRBJ2-7, with a tentative D call TRBD2 (7 bases). Trimming cost V 3 bases and J 1 base, with 14 bases left between them. The CDR3 runs 15 residues. Germline assignment: CDR1 SGHKS and CDR2 YYEKEE (reference sequence). The CDR3 DNA is TGTGCCAGCAGCTCAGGGGACTATCCTTCCTACGAGCAGTACTTC. Translated, it gives CASSSGDYPSYEQYF.

This clone has only a few counts. The V call is TRBV28, the J call TRBJ2-3; 8 nucleotides line up with TRBD1. V was pared by 4 bases and J by 6 bases, with 9 bases of the junction left unmatched. The CDR3 runs to 15 residues. Germline V CDR1 and CDR2: MDHEN, SYDVKM. CDR3 in DNA: TGTGCCAGCAGTTCTGCCGGCAGGGGGCGGGATACGCAGTATTTT. Its protein is CASSSAGRGRDTQYF.

The rearrangement joins TRBV28 to TRBJ2-5; 8 bases fit TRBD2. Germline V gene lookup returns CDR1 MDHEN and CDR2 SYDVKM. V shed 2 bases and J 3 bases; nucleotides not matched to a gene: 8. The CDR3 runs 16 residues. CDR3 protein: CASSLGLAGNKETQYF. The DNA of the CDR3 is TGTGCCAGCAGTTTAGGCCTAGCGGGCAACAAAGAGACCCAGTACTTC.

The chain carries TRBV7-9 and TRBJ2-6; the D gene is possibly TRBD1 (7 bases). CDR3 size: 19 residues. The germline V gene encodes CDR1 SEHNR and CDR2 FQNEAQ (reference sequence). Trimming shortened V by 1 base and J by 0 bases, and 16 bases separated the two germline ends. CDR3 residues: CASSLEDPGGFSGANVLTF. The CDR3 coding sequence is TGTGCCAGCAGCTTAGAGGATCCAGGGGGGTTCTCTGGGGCCAACGTCCTGACTTTC.

The rearrangement uses TRBV7-9 and TRBJ2-7, with a weak D call TRBD2 (5 bases). The CDR3 spans 12 residues. Germline CDR1 and CDR2: SEHNR and FQNEAQ (reference sequence). With 3 bases removed from V and 6 bases from J, the gap between germline ends came to 9 bases. Written as DNA, the CDR3 is TGTGCCAGCAGCTTGCACGGGATCGAGCAGTACTTC. This gives the protein CASSLHGIEQYF.

The gene calls are TRBV7-2 and TRBJ2-1; 13 nucleotides line up with TRBD2. CDR3 length: 15 residues. Germline loops: CDR1 SGHTA, CDR2 FQGNSA. Germline trimming cut 4 bases from V and 6 bases from J; bases unmatched to any gene: 3. CDR3 DNA sequence: TGTGCCAGCAGCTACACTAGCGGGGGGGCCAATGAGCAGTTCTTC. Amino acids: CASSYTSGGANEQFF. Full variable domain (remainder filled in from reference TRBV7-2 and TRBJ2-1): GAGVSQSPSNKVTEKGKDVELRCDPISGHTALYWYRQSLGQGLEFLIYFQGNSAPDKSGLPSDRFSAERTGGSVSTLTIQRTQQEDSAVYLCASSYTSGGANEQFFGPGTRLTVL.

With respect to this clone: The sample carries other DNA sequences with the same CDR3. The chain is built from TRBV18 and TRBJ2-1; TRBD2 matches at 8 bases. V gave up 0 bases and J gave up 5 bases; unmatched junction bases: 3. The CDR3 has 15 amino acids. Germline V gives CDR1 KGHSH, CDR2 LQKENI. The CDR3 here is CASSPPSGGNNEQFF. CDR3 nucleotides: TGTGCCAGCTCACCACCCAGCGGGGGTAACAATGAGCAGTTCTTC.

This clone was recorded a few times. The V and J genes are TRBV7-6 and TRBJ2-1; 9 nucleotides agree with TRBD2. Losses at the gene ends were 1 base for V and 8 bases for J; bases not matched to a gene: 12. The CDR3 runs 17 residues. Germline CDR1 and CDR2: SGHVS and FNYEAQ. CDR3 coding DNA: TGTGCCAGCAGCTTAGGGAGCGGCGGGAGGGCCGGCGATGAGCAGTTCTTC. This gives the protein CASSLGSGGRAGDEQFF.

This chain uses TRBV7-2 with TRBJ1-2; D not resolved. Per germline, CDR1 SGHTA and CDR2 FQGNSA. V lost 0 bases and J 4 bases, leaving 9 bases between the germline ends. The CDR3 has 14 residues. Here the CDR3 reads CASSLARQRYGYTF. CDR3 coding DNA: TGTGCCAGCAGCTTAGCGCGTCAGCGCTATGGCTACACCTTC.

The chain couples TRBV7-3 to TRBJ2-1, with 7 nucleotides matching TRBD2. The CDR3 extends over 12 amino acids. V shed 4 bases, J shed 7 bases, and the junction held 1 base outside the gene matches. The germline V gene has CDR1 SGHTA and CDR2 FQGTGA. In DNA form, the CDR3 reads TGTGCCAGCAGCTACGGGGGGAATGAGCAGTTCTTC. It codes for CASSYGGNEQFF.

The rearrangement joins TRBV5-1 to TRBJ2-2; perhaps TRBD1 as D (5 bases). Trimming pared 4 bases from V and 4 bases from J, leaving 11 bases between. Germline-derived CDR1 and CDR2 are SGHRS and YFSETQ. This CDR3 has 14 residues. CDR3: CASSRQSGTGELFF. In nucleotides, the CDR3 is TGCGCCAGCAGCAGACAGTCGGGCACCGGGGAGCTGTTTTTT.

The chain is built from TRBV9 and TRBJ2-7, with D tentatively TRBD2 (7 bases). CDR1 is SGDLS, CDR2 YYNGEE, per germline. The CDR3 covers 16 residues. V was pared by 0 bases and J by 4 bases, with 17 bases between. The CDR3 reads CASSVGRGGEGYEQYF. The CDR3 region has the DNA TGTGCCAGCAGCGTAGGTAGGGGGGGCGAAGGATACGAGCAGTACTTC.